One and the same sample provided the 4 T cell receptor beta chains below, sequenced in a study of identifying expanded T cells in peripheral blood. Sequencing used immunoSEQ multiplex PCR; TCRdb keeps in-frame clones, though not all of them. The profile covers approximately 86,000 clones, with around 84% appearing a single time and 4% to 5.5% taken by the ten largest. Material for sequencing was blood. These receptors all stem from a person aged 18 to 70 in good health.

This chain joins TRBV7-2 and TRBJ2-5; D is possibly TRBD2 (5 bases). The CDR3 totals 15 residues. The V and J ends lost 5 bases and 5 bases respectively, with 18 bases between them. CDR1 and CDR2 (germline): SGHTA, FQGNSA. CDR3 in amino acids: CASSLGSPPGETQYF. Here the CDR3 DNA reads TGTGCCAGCAGCCTCGGCAGCCCGCCGGGGGAGACCCAGTACTTC.

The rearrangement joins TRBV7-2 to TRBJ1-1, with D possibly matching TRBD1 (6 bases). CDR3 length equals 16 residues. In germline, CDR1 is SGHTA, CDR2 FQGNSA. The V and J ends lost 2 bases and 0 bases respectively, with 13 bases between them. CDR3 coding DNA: TGTGCCAGCAGCTTAAACCCTGGACAGCTGAACACTGAAGCTTTCTTT. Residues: CASSLNPGQLNTEAFF.

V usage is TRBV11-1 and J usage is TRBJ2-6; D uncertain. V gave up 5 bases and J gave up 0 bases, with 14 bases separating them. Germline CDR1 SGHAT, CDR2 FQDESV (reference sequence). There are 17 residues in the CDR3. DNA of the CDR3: TGTGCCAGCAGCCGAAATGAAGCAGGCTCTGGGGCCAACGTCCTGACTTTC. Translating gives CASSRNEAGSGANVLTF. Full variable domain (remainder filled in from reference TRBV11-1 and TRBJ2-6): EAEVAQSPRYKITEKSQAVAFWCDPISGHATLYWYRQILGQGPELLVQFQDESVVDDSQLPKDRFSAERLKGVDSTLKIQPAELGDSAMYLCASSRNEAGSGANVLTFGAGSRLTVL.

Written as DNA, the CDR3 is TGTGCCTGGACCGACCCAGACCAGGGTAATGAAAAACTGTTTTTT. Its protein product is CAWTDPDQGNEKLFF. The chain recombines TRBV30 with TRBJ1-4; D possibly corresponds to TRBD1 (5 bases). Germline CDR1 GTSNPN, CDR2 SVGIG (reference sequence). The CDR3 extends over 15 amino acids. Trimming cost V 4 bases and J 4 bases, with 16 bases left between them.